This paragraph reports one T cell receptor beta chain. Genomic DNA was the PCR template. Multiplex PCR with 30 forward and 13 reverse primers amplified the TCR beta CDR3. TCRdb fed the multiplex PCR reads into MiXCR, producing one record per CDR3 protein. The table records more than 250,000 distinct CDR3 sequences, more than 45% of them present only once. CDR1 is SGHRS and CDR2 is YFSETQ in the germline V gene. Trimming took 4 bases from V and 6 from J; bases not matched to a gene: 10. This CDR3 has 15 residues. These data are taken from a study of type 1 and type 2 diabetes patients. For the study at large: From PBMCs, CD4+ and CD8+ T cells were isolated by magnetic microbeads. The whole study generated about 19 million paired-end reads.

Diabetic patients met standard criteria for type 1 or type 2 diabetes. V and J are TRBV5-1 and TRBJ2-7, with 10 bases matching TRBD2. Sequencing was carried out using peripheral blood mononuclear cells (PBMCs). This clonotype was obtained from a man aged 18-30 years with type 2 diabetes. The CDR3 is CASSAWTSGDSEQYF. The CDR3 region has the DNA TGCGCCAGCAGCGCCTGGACTAGCGGTGACTCCGAGCAGTACTTC.